These 14 T cell receptor beta chains were all obtained from the same sample, sequenced in a study of cytomegalovirus exposure and HLA in healthy donors. The PCR employed 60 Vbeta primers together with 13 Jbeta primers. Sequenced by immunoSEQ multiplex PCR; TCRdb stores in-frame clones only, minus some. Among about 230,000 clones listed, about 80% were seen once. The specimen was PBMCs. The receptors shown here come from a woman between 40 and 55 years old in good health and CMV-seronegative.

This clone was detected only once. This chain connects TRBV13 to TRBJ2-3; 7 bases fit TRBD1. Germline CDR1 and CDR2: PRHDT and FYEKMQ (reference sequence). V lost 3 bases to trimming and J lost 6 bases; unmatched junction nucleotides: 6. The CDR3 covers 14 residues. CDR3 in amino acids: CASSFALRGDTQYF. Written as DNA, the CDR3 is TGTGCCAGCAGCTTCGCTCTCAGGGGGGATACGCAGTATTTT.

V and J are TRBV10-3 and TRBJ1-5; D gene uncertain. V dropped 0 bases and J dropped 9 bases, with 9 bases sitting between them. The CDR3 covers 13 residues. CDR1 is ENHRY, CDR2 SYGVKD, per germline. The CDR3 sequence is CAISESSGPPQHF. The CDR3 DNA reads as TGTGCCATCAGTGAGTCTTCGGGTCCGCCCCAGCATTTT.

The gene calls are TRBV2 and TRBJ2-1, with 10 bases aligning to TRBD1. Germline CDR1 and CDR2: SNHLY and FYNNEI. The V gene end was trimmed by 6 bases and the J gene end by 8 bases; junction bases not matched to a gene: 10. The CDR3 extends over 15 amino acids. The chain's CDR3 is CASRIRTGGNDEQFF. The CDR3, as DNA: TGTGCCAGCAGGATACGGACAGGGGGAAACGATGAGCAGTTCTTC.

The chain uses TRBV5-1 and TRBJ2-3, with D uncertain. The V gene's germline CDR1 is SGHRS and CDR2 YFSETQ. The length of the CDR3 is 13 residues. V shed 0 bases and J shed 5 bases, with 7 bases lying between them. The chain's CDR3 is CASSLGSQDTQYF. Written as DNA, the CDR3 is TGCGCCAGCAGCTTGGGGAGTCAAGATACGCAGTATTTT. Combining the CDR3 with reference TRBV5-1 and TRBJ2-3 gives the whole variable domain KAGVTQTPRYLIKTRGQQVTLSCSPISGHRSVSWYQQTPGQGLQFLFEYFSETQRNKGNFPGRFSGRQFSNSRSEMNVSTLELGDSALYLCASSLGSQDTQYFGPGTRLTVL.

The chain uses TRBV4-1 and TRBJ2-5; 7 nucleotides match TRBD2. The ends lost 0 bases at V and 1 base at J; junction bases unmatched: 5. The germline gives CDR1 MGHRA, CDR2 YSYEKL. This CDR3 has 16 amino acids. CDR3 coding DNA: TGCGCCAGCAGCCAAGACTGGGGGGGGATCCAAGAGACCCAGTACTTC. Protein sequence: CASSQDWGGIQETQYF.

The J gene is TRBJ1-6, the V gene TRBV18, with D unclear. The CDR3 runs to 17 residues. V shed 1 base and J shed 4 bases, with 14 bases lying between them. Germline CDR1 is KGHSH and CDR2 is LQKENI. CDR3: CASSPLEASPYNSPLHF. As DNA, the CDR3 is TGTGCCAGCTCACCACTGGAGGCTTCTCCTTATAATTCACCCCTCCACTTT.

CDR3 protein: CASSPRRGGTYEQYF. Here the CDR3 DNA reads TGTGCCAGCAGTCCACGGCGGGGGGGAACCTACGAGCAGTACTTC. The rearrangement joins TRBV6-5 to TRBJ2-7, with 9 positions matching TRBD2. The germline CDR1 and CDR2 sequences are MNHEY and SVGAGI. The CDR3 contains 15 residues. Germline trimming cut 5 bases from V and 2 bases from J; bases unmatched to any gene: 7.

The chain recombines TRBV7-9 with TRBJ1-1; possible D gene TRBD1, 5 bases. Germline values: CDR1 SEHNR, CDR2 FQNEAQ (reference sequence). CDR3 length equals 13 residues. Deletions cut 3 bases from V and 6 bases from J, with 11 bases between. CDR3 protein: CASSLQGESEAFF. The CDR3 DNA is TGTGCCAGCAGCTTGCAGGGTGAGTCTGAAGCTTTCTTT.

The V and J genes are TRBV30 and TRBJ1-2; D might be TRBD1 (5 bases). The CDR3 spans 16 residues. The V and J ends lost 0 bases and 3 bases respectively, with 17 bases between them. Per germline, CDR1 GTSNPN and CDR2 SVGIG (reference sequence). The CDR3 reads CAWSVLAGTGDYGYTF. Written as DNA, the CDR3 is TGTGCCTGGAGTGTACTAGCCGGGACGGGGGACTATGGCTACACCTTC.

This clone was picked up many times. This chain joins TRBV6-5 and TRBJ1-2; TRBD1 matches 10 bases. The CDR3 consists of 16 residues. Unmatched junction bases numbered 9, after V lost 4 bases and J lost 4 bases. Germline CDR1 reads MNHEY; CDR2 reads SVGAGI. CDR3 sequence reads: CASSSDRGRGGYGYTF. In DNA form, the CDR3 reads TGTGCCAGCAGTTCAGACAGGGGGCGCGGGGGCTATGGCTACACCTTC.

The CDR3 coding sequence is TGTGCCAGCAGTTCAGGGACTGGAACGGTGCGGGAGCAGTACTTC. Its protein product is CASSSGTGTVREQYF. This chain joins TRBV28 and TRBJ2-5; 7 nucleotides match TRBD2. The junction had 16 bases not matched to a gene; V was cut back by 4 bases and J by 11 bases. Germline-derived CDR1 and CDR2 are MDHEN and SYDVKM. The CDR3 length is 15 residues.

V is TRBV5-1 and J is TRBJ2-5, with D possibly matching TRBD1 (6 bases). Germline V lookup: CDR1 SGHRS, CDR2 YFSETQ. The CDR3 is made up of 15 amino acids. The V and J ends lost 0 bases and 1 base respectively, with 10 bases between them. Written as DNA, the CDR3 is TGCGCCAGCAGCTTGGACGGACAGTCCCAAGAGACCCAGTACTTC. Its translation: CASSLDGQSQETQYF.

J is TRBJ2-1 and V is TRBV29-1; 10 nucleotides agree with TRBD1. V shed 7 bases, J shed 9 bases, and the junction held 15 bases outside the gene matches. The germline V gene has CDR1 SQVTM and CDR2 ANQGSEA. The CDR3 runs to 15 residues. CDR3 amino acids: CSAQAWTGGYAEQFF. The CDR3 coding sequence is TGCAGCGCACAGGCCTGGACAGGGGGGTATGCTGAGCAGTTCTTC.

The chain joins TRBV28 to TRBJ1-6, with D perhaps matching TRBD1 (6 bases). V gave up 3 bases and J gave up 4 bases, with 16 bases separating them. Germline V gene lookup returns CDR1 MDHEN and CDR2 SYDVKM. CDR3 size: 17 residues. The DNA of the CDR3 is TGTGCCAGCAGTTTGGCAGCGGGGGGCGCTTATAATTCACCCCTCCACTTT. It specifies CASSLAAGGAYNSPLHF.